This TCR beta chain was identified during a study of cytomegalovirus exposure and HLA in healthy donors. Use of 60 Vbeta and 13 Jbeta primers characterized the PCR. Measured with immunoSEQ multiplex PCR; TCRdb has only the in-frame clones, and not every one. Of about 120,000 clones detected, around 81% appear once; the ten largest clones hold under 5%. This CDR3 has 14 residues. The germline V gene encodes CDR1 SGDLS and CDR2 YYNGEE. Trimming took 0 bases from V and 2 from J, leaving 8 bases between them. The receptor was derived from a woman in her twenties or thirties in good health and CMV-seronegative. Sequences were obtained from PBMCs. The chain recombines TRBV9 with TRBJ1-2, with D possibly matching TRBD1 (5 bases). CDR3 sequence: CASSVGQGNYGYTF. The CDR3 bases are TGTGCCAGCAGCGTAGGTCAGGGCAACTATGGCTACACCTTC.